The sequence of this TCR beta chain was determined in a study of regulatory T cells in long-lasting Graves disease. Study conclusions and caveats: A greater number of public clonotypes (roughly 2,700) was shared by persistent patients than by new patients (about 890). Lower TCR diversity was seen in persistent Graves' patients than in newly diagnosed ones. Peripheral blood alone, not thyroid tissue, underwent study.

Arm-PCR of CDR3 regions with iRepertoire HTBI primers generated TCR beta libraries. MiXCR, applied by TCRdb to the multiplex PCR reads, yields one record per CDR3 protein. The sample shows roughly 500,000 distinct CDR3 sequences, roughly 14% of them seen only once. Time point here: newly diagnosed GD, antithyroid drugs for less than 3 months. Extracted PBMC RNA gave rise to the TCR library. In this sample, this clonotype turned up many times. The antigen is not known. This CDR3 has 14 residues. V dropped 7 bases and J dropped 3 bases, with 16 bases sitting between them. Germline-derived CDR1 and CDR2 are SEHNR and FQNEAQ (reference sequence). These data were also reused for a study on T cells in Graves' hyperthyroidism and ophthalmopathy. From that paper: The HTBI primer set drove a first-round RT-PCR of the TCR CDR3.

This sequence joins TRBV7-9 and TRBJ2-7; D may match TRBD1 or TRBD2 (5 bases each). The sample consisted of peripheral blood mononuclear cells (PBMCs), taken at new diagnosis, from a patient treated with antithyroid drugs. This sequence was found in a young man with Graves disease. The CDR3 region is CASTPPGRYYEQYF. The CDR3, as DNA: TGTGCCAGCACCCCTCCGGGACGGTACTACGAGCAGTACTTC.